This TCR beta chain was sequenced in a study of OX40 agonist ivuxolimab in advanced cancers. Broader study findings: Circulating CD4+ and CD8+ T cells showed clonal expansion by week 6 at 0.1 to 3.0 mg/kg. Expanded clones tended on average to be more numerous among CD8+ T cells than CD4+.

Samples of blood were obtained at baseline, on cycle 4 day 1, and on cycle 7 day 1. Germline lookup yields CDR1 SEHNR and CDR2 FQNEAQ (reference sequence). V was pared by 5 bases and J by 2 bases, with 6 bases between. CDR3 length: 12 amino acids. Profiling relied on immunoSEQ multiplex PCR, and the TCRdb table lists in-frame clones only, not all of them. The top ten hold around 10% of the sample, which has roughly 50,000 clones, approximately 86% seen once. On this clone: Its target is not known.

The specimen was CD4+ or CD8+ T cells sorted from blood, collected in a trial of the OX40 agonist ivuxolimab. The clonotype was recovered from an adult with an advanced solid tumor such as melanoma, head and neck, liver or kidney cancer. The gene calls are TRBV7-9 and TRBJ1-1, with D unresolved. CDR3 coding DNA: TGTGCCAGCAGCATAGAAAACACTGAAGCTTTCTTT. This gives the protein CASSIENTEAFF.